A single sample gave rise to the 23 T cell receptor beta chains below, sequenced in a study of tumor-infiltrating lymphocytes in primary liver carcinoma (dated by TCRdb to 2015 to 2018). TCRdb records Illumina HiSeq 2500 as the sequencer. TCRbeta-specific cDNA was reverse-transcribed from roughly 500 ng total RNA using a constant-region primer and ProtoScript II reverse transcriptase. TCRbeta libraries were built with three nested multiplex PCR rounds, a slightly modified ARM-PCR procedure. Each of the first two PCR rounds ran for approximately 10 cycles using multiplex TRBV1-TRBV30 forward primers together with a Cbeta reverse primer. The public sequencing data were trimmed at Q25 with fastp and processed into clonotypes with MiXCR by TCRdb, which kept only in-frame beta chains. Rows are unified per CDR3 protein, each entry keeping the most common DNA and genes. Here the sample has more than 85,000 distinct CDR3 sequences; roughly 80% occur a single time. The ten largest clones take up approximately 21% of the sample.

Without any cell sorting, total RNA and DNA were extracted together from around 20-30 mg of bulk tissue using the AllPrep DNA/RNA mini kit. Sequencing input: liver tumor tissue from sampling region 3. In the paper's terms, the cell subset or site label means: tumor region T3, left-lateral pole. Source of these receptors: a middle-aged man with primary liver carcinoma and hepatitis B virus infection.

This clonotype was counted between two and nine times. A read error may be the cause here, since a much bigger clone is one base away. The rearrangement links TRBV5-1 to TRBJ2-3; D is perhaps TRBD2 (6 bases). Germline CDR1 SGHRS, CDR2 YFSETQ. This CDR3 region has 17 residues. CDR3 in DNA: TGCGCCAGCAGCTTGGGTCGGGACTCCCATTCCACATATACGCAGTATTTT. It is translated as CASSLGRDSHSTYTQYF.

In its sample, this clonotype was seen once. The final CDR3 position lacks the conserved phenylalanine or tryptophan, pointing to a likely read error. The chain combines TRBV7-9 with TRBJ1-1; 7 nucleotides line up with TRBD1. The CDR3 spans 13 residues. Germline CDR1 reads SEHNR; CDR2 reads FQNEAQ (reference sequence). The CDR3 region is CAGSLTGDTEAFL. Written as DNA, the CDR3 is TGTGCCGGCAGCCTTACAGGGGACACTGAAGCTTTCTTA.

As to this clonotype: Lacking the conserved final phenylalanine or tryptophan, this CDR3 likely reflects a read error. The chain links TRBV19 to TRBJ1-5; D is undetermined. The CDR3 has 14 residues. Per germline, CDR1 LNHDA and CDR2 SQIVND (reference sequence). CDR3 in amino acids: CASTPGFGKQPQHL. CDR3 nucleotides: TGTGCCAGTACCCCAGGCTTCGGCAAACAGCCCCAGCATCTT.

On this clonotype itself: The missing conserved phenylalanine or tryptophan at the end of this CDR3 makes a read error likely. Because the CDR3's place on the DNA is in doubt, the DNA is left out and the CDR3 is given as listed by TCRdb. The V call is TRBV11-2, the J call TRBJ2-7; TRBD1, the table's D call, lacks a check against the DNA. The germline V gene has CDR1 SGHAT and CDR2 FQNNGV. A total of 15 residues make up the CDR3, ends included. The CDR3 loop reads CASGLRWTGEDEQHL.

As concerns this clonotype: At one of its ends the junction is not consistent with the germline gene, which may arise from a read error. The V and J genes are TRBV5-1 and TRBJ2-3, with D possibly matching TRBD1 (6 bases). The germline V gene has CDR1 SGHRS and CDR2 YFSETQ. The CDR3 has 18 amino acids. The CDR3 DNA follows: TGCGCCAGCAGCTTGGGACAGGCCCGTGAATTAGCCTCAGATACGCAGTGTTTT. It is translated as CASSLGQARELASDTQCF.

On this clonotype itself: Lacking the conserved final phenylalanine or tryptophan, this CDR3 likely reflects a read error. The rearrangement joins TRBV29-1 to TRBJ1-1; D uncertain. The V gene's germline CDR1 is SQVTM and CDR2 ANQGSEA. V shed 8 bases and J shed 2 bases, with 18 bases lying between them. The length of the CDR3 is 14 residues. CDR3 DNA: TGCAGCATCCGCCCGTCCGGGAGAAACACTGAAGCTTTCCTT. Its protein is CSIRPSGRNTEAFL.

This clonotype was counted many times. J is TRBJ2-2 and V is TRBV7-2; D gene uncertain. The length of the CDR3 is 14 residues. V was clipped by 2 bases and J by 7 bases, with 11 bases between them. Germline assignment: CDR1 SGHTA and CDR2 FQGNSA. CDR3 amino acids: CASSLKRSGGELFF. For the CDR3, the DNA is TGTGCCAGCAGCTTAAAAAGGTCGGGCGGGGAGCTGTTTTTT.

As concerns this clonotype: Since the CDR3 does not end with the conserved phenylalanine or tryptophan, this likely comes from a read error. The chain combines TRBV12-3 or TRBV12-4 with TRBJ2-1; D is ambiguous. The CDR3 sequence is 15 residues long. V lost 7 bases and J lost 10, with 23 bases in between. The DNA for the CDR3 is TGTGCCAGCACTAAGGGTACTTTACTTTGGGAAGAGCAGTTCCTC. Translation gives CASTKGTLLWEEQFL.

This clonotype was recorded once. V usage is TRBV6-6 and J usage is TRBJ1-1; D possibly corresponds to TRBD1 (6 bases). The CDR3 runs 13 residues. Trimming took 9 bases from V and 5 from J, leaving 16 bases between them. The germline V gene encodes CDR1 MNHNY and CDR2 SVGAGI (reference sequence). In nucleotides, the CDR3 is TGTGCCAGTAGCACAAGGGGGAATACTGAAGCTTTCTTT. It codes for CASSTRGNTEAFF.

A note on this clonotype: The conserved phenylalanine or tryptophan normally closing the CDR3 is absent here, so this likely arose from a read error. The chain employs TRBV11-2 and TRBJ2-3, with 8 bases identical to TRBD2. The length of the CDR3 is 16 residues. CDR1 SGHAT and CDR2 FQNNGV come from the germline V gene. The CDR3 nucleotides are TGTGCCAGCAGCTTACAAGCGGGAGTCAGCATAGATACCCAGTATTCT. As protein: CASSLQAGVSIDTQYS.

With respect to this clonotype: With a much larger clone just one base away, this may be a read error. The rearrangement joins TRBV4-2 to TRBJ2-1; TRBD2 matches at 8 bases. CDR3 size: 13 residues. Germline-derived CDR1 and CDR2 are LGHNA and YNFKEQ. The CDR3 here is CVSNSGRTNEQFF. As DNA, the CDR3 is TGTGTCAGCAACAGCGGGAGAACCAATGAGCAGTTCTTC.

The chain joins TRBV4-3 to TRBJ2-2; 7 positions agree with TRBD1. The germline CDR1 and CDR2 sequences are LGHNA and YSLEER. V shed 4 bases, J shed 13 bases, and the junction held 18 bases outside the gene matches. The CDR3 is 16 residues long. The CDR3 here is CASSPKTGHPLRGLFF. The CDR3 coding sequence is TGCGCCAGCAGCCCAAAGACAGGGCATCCCCTCAGGGGGCTGTTTTTT.

Concerning this clonotype: Compared with germline, one end of the junction differs, possibly owing to a read error. The chain is built from TRBV11-1 and TRBJ2-3; D is ambiguous. This CDR3 has 15 residues. Germline CDR1 is SGHAT and CDR2 is FQDESV (reference sequence). Here the CDR3 reads CPSSLPSESTDTQYF. The CDR3 nucleotides are TGTCCCAGCAGTTTGCCGAGTGAGAGTACAGATACGCAGTATTTT. Looking up the rest from reference TRBV11-1 and TRBJ2-3 gives the full variable domain: EAEVAQSPRYKITEKSQAVAFWCDPISGHATLYWYRQILGQGPELLVQFQDESVVDDSQLPKDRFSAERLKGVDSTLKIQPAELGDSAMYLCPSSLPSESTDTQYFGPGTRLTVL.

About this clonotype: Its ends do not fully match the called genes, so a read error is possible. The V gene is TRBV12-3 or TRBV12-4, the J gene TRBJ2-5; D may be TRBD2 (6 bases). The CDR3 length is 13 residues. The CDR3 sequence: CACSPKSGETQYF. CDR3 bases: TGTGCCTGCAGTCCGAAGAGCGGGGAGACCCAGTACTTC.

The rearrangement links TRBV6-6 to TRBJ2-5; D perhaps matches TRBD2 (5 bases). Germline-derived CDR1 and CDR2 are MNHNY and SVGAGI (reference sequence). This CDR3 contains 17 residues. Trimming took 5 bases from V and 6 from J, leaving 25 bases between them. CDR3 protein: CASSHSKVWAPGKTQYF. The CDR3 DNA sequence: TGTGCCAGCAGTCATTCGAAGGTCTGGGCCCCGGGAAAGACCCAGTACTTC.

This clonotype was picked up one time. This chain links TRBV11-2 with TRBJ2-7; the D is unclear. Germline V gene lookup returns CDR1 SGHAT and CDR2 FQNNGV. This CDR3 is built from 15 residues. The CDR3 spells CISSSGRVYTREQYF. CDR3 in DNA: TGTATCAGCAGTTCCGGACGGGTTTACACGCGCGAGCAGTACTTC.

On this clonotype itself: The germline gene is not matched at one end of the junction; a read error may be the cause. The chain employs TRBV11-2 and TRBJ1-4, with D maybe TRBD1 (5 bases). CDR1 is SGHAT, CDR2 FQNNGV, per germline. CDR3 length equals 14 residues. The CDR3 region is CASSLDLGGFRLFF. In nucleotides, the CDR3 is TGTGCCAGCAGCCTAGATCTTGGGGGATTCAGGCTGTTTTTT.

About this clonotype itself: Sequence at one end of the junction differs from germline and may be a read error. V gene TRBV19 combines with J gene TRBJ2-1; D possibly corresponds to TRBD2 (6 bases). This CDR3 spans 16 amino acids. The V gene's germline CDR1 is LNHDA and CDR2 SQIVND (reference sequence). The CDR3 DNA reads TGTGCCAGTAGTATACGGGCGGACTACTTATACAATGAACATTTGTTC. This sequence encodes CASSIRADYLYNEHLF.

This clonotype has just one count. A junction end diverges from the germline sequence, so it may reflect a read error. The V and J genes are TRBV6-5 and TRBJ1-2; TRBD1 might be the D (5 bases). Germline V gene sequence: CDR1 MNHEY, CDR2 SVGAGI. This CDR3 spans 14 amino acids. The CDR3: CTSSPPGGGRGYSF. The CDR3 DNA is TGTACCAGCAGCCCTCCGGGGGGAGGTCGTGGCTACAGCTTC.

A word on this clonotype: One end of the junction is discordant with germline, which a read error may explain. This rearrangement joins TRBV5-1 to TRBJ1-1, with D perhaps matching TRBD1 (6 bases). The CDR3 sequence is 13 residues long. Germline V CDR1 and CDR2: SGHRS, YFSETQ. The CDR3 region is CASSIRGDTEVFF. In DNA, the CDR3 is TGCGCCAGCAGCATAAGAGGGGACACTGAAGTTTTCTTT.

The chain has TRBV6-2 or TRBV6-3 and TRBJ2-3; TRBD2 matches 12 bases. CDR1 and CDR2 (germline): MNHEY, SVGEGT. This CDR3 is 16 amino acids long. Unmatched junction bases numbered 12, after V lost 11 bases and J lost 3 bases. The CDR3 loop reads CAGSYLAGGPTDTQYF. CDR3 in DNA: TGTGCCGGTAGTTACCTAGCGGGAGGGCCGACAGATACGCAGTATTTT.

This clonotype was counted at least ten times. This may arise from a read error, as a much more abundant clone is one base away. This sequence joins TRBV6-1 and TRBJ2-1; D is undetermined. V shed 5 bases and J shed 7 bases, with 12 bases lying between them. Germline V gene sequence: CDR1 MNHNS, CDR2 SASEGT. The CDR3 consists of 13 residues. CDR3 nucleotides: TGTGCCAGCAGTATATCACTATCAAATGAGCAGTTCTTC. Residues: CASSISLSNEQFF.

A note on this clonotype: The junction does not match germline at one end; this may be a read error. DNA of the CDR3: TGCGCCAGCAGCCAAGACGGACAGGGGATGAAAAAATTGTTTTTT. Encoded protein: CASSQDGQGMKKLFF. The chain links TRBV4-1 to TRBJ1-4; 9 positions match TRBD1. The CDR3 is made up of 15 amino acids. Germline CDR1 and CDR2: MGHRA and YSYEKL.